Listed here are 10 T cell receptor beta chains from one sample, sequenced in a study of cytomegalovirus exposure and HLA in healthy donors. Clones were read by immunoSEQ multiplex PCR, and TCRdb kept only the in-frame ones, dropping some. In the table there are roughly 100,000 clones, about 87% of which are singletons. Sequencing input: PBMCs. These receptors were taken from a young woman in good health and CMV-seropositive.

This clone is a singleton in its sample. V and J are TRBV25-1 and TRBJ2-2; 8 bases fit TRBD2. V shed 6 bases and J 0 bases; nucleotides not matched to a gene: 6. Germline CDR1 and CDR2: MGHDK and SYGVNS. This CDR3 spans 16 amino acids. CDR3 region: CASRDPGLANTGELFF. CDR3 nucleotide sequence: TGTGCCAGCAGAGACCCGGGACTAGCGAACACCGGGGAGCTGTTTTTT.

The rearrangement uses TRBV6-5 and TRBJ1-1; D possibly corresponds to TRBD1 (6 bases). V shed 7 bases and J shed 8 bases, with 11 bases lying between them. The CDR3 spans 11 residues. Per the germline V gene, CDR1 is MNHEY and CDR2 is SVGAGI. The CDR3 region has the DNA TGTGCCAGCATCAGGGGTTCGGAAGCTTTCTTT. Translation: CASIRGSEAFF.

The V and J genes are TRBV10-1 and TRBJ2-7, with D possibly TRBD2 on 5 matching bases. The germline V gene encodes CDR1 WNHNN and CDR2 SYGVQD (reference sequence). Trimming took 8 bases from V and 3 from J, leaving 20 bases between them. There are 15 residues in the CDR3. The CDR3 nucleotides are TGCGCCAGCTTCGGTACGGAGGCCTTGAACTACGAGCAGTACGTC. Translated, it gives CASFGTEALNYEQYV.

In DNA, the CDR3 is TGTGCCAGCAGCTCCCCGGGACAGACCAACACCGGGGAGCTGTTTTTT. The encoded protein is CASSSPGQTNTGELFF. This chain connects TRBV11-2 to TRBJ2-2; 7 bases are a match to TRBD1. Germline values: CDR1 SGHAT, CDR2 FQNNGV. The CDR3 sequence is 16 residues long. V was pared by 4 bases and J by 2 bases, with 7 bases of the junction left unmatched.

The genes are TRBV28 and TRBJ2-1; D perhaps matches TRBD1 (6 bases). Trimming took off 1 base at V and 3 bases at J, with 10 bases between the two ends. CDR3 length: 15 residues. CDR1 MDHEN and CDR2 SYDVKM come from the germline V gene. The CDR3 here is CASSLSPGVYNEQFF. Written as DNA, the CDR3 is TGTGCCAGCAGTTTATCACCAGGGGTCTACAATGAGCAGTTCTTC.

To note about this clone: The junction departs from the called germline gene at one end, perhaps through a read error. The V call is TRBV4-1, the J call TRBJ2-1, with 9 bases lining up with TRBD2. This CDR3 is 15 amino acids long. CDR1 and CDR2 (germline): MGHRA, YSYEKL. This chain's CDR3 is CASTQESSGGAEQFF. The DNA of the CDR3 is TGCGCCAGCACCCAAGAGAGTAGCGGGGGAGCTGAGCAGTTCTTC.

The chain joins TRBV19 to TRBJ2-3; the match to TRBD1 covers 9 bases. Germline CDR1 and CDR2: LNHDA and SQIVND (reference sequence). This CDR3 contains 13 residues. V gave up 8 bases and J gave up 2 bases; unmatched junction bases: 2. In nucleotides, the CDR3 is TGTGCCAGTGGACAGGGGATCACAGATACGCAGTATTTT. Residues: CASGQGITDTQYF. The variable domain in full, with the rest retrieved from reference TRBV19 and TRBJ2-3, is DGGITQSPKYLFRKEGQNVTLSCEQNLNHDAMYWYRQDPGQGLRLIYYSQIVNDFQKGDIAEGYSVSREKKESFPLTVTSAQKNPTAFYLCASGQGITDTQYFGPGTRLTVL.

CDR3 DNA: TGTGCCAGCAGTGAAGGCTCGACCGCAGTCTACTACGAGCAGTACGTC. This translates into CASSEGSTAVYYEQYV. This rearrangement joins TRBV6-1 to TRBJ2-7; D remains unclear. This CDR3 has 16 amino acids. V lost 1 base to trimming and J lost 3 bases, with 16 bases between them. Per the germline V gene, CDR1 is MNHNS and CDR2 is SASEGT.

V is TRBV6-5 and J is TRBJ2-7; no reliable D call. Germline V CDR1 and CDR2: MNHEY, SVGAGI. The CDR3 has 13 residues. Trimming removed 6 bases at V and 4 bases at J, with 13 bases between. Written as DNA, the CDR3 is TGTGCCAGCAGAGCCGGGTCTGGATACGAGCAGTACGTC. Its protein is CASRAGSGYEQYV.

The chain carries TRBV10-2 and TRBJ2-2, with D maybe TRBD2 (5 bases). Germline CDR1 is WSHSY and CDR2 is SAAADI. This CDR3 is built from 14 residues. The ends were cut back, 7 bases at V and 3 bases at J, with 12 bases in the middle. The DNA of the CDR3 is TGCGCCAGCACCGGGGTGGCCTACACCGGGGAGCTGTTTTTT. This codes for CASTGVAYTGELFF.